This note documents a single TCR beta chain sequence. Its antigen is not identified. The study ran its PCR with 60 Vbeta and 13 Jbeta primers. Libraries were prepared by immunoSEQ multiplex PCR; TCRdb keeps only in-frame clonotypes and omits some of them. This sample carries about 60,000 clones, roughly 82% of them seen once, and the ten largest clones take 1.6%. J lost 3 bases, V lost 5 bases, and 6 bases had no gene match. The CDR3 has 14 residues. CDR1 KGHSH and CDR2 LQKENI come from the germline V gene. This sample was taken from a study of cytomegalovirus exposure and HLA in healthy donors. General study results and limits: In a later analysis, DRB1 alleles had the most associated TCRs; HLA-C alleles the fewest. V- and J-gene trimming of TCR beta was linked (in a later analysis) to a missense DCLRE1C variant. A prior analysis recorded that most TCR beta V segments were productive about 87% or about 30% of the time. Under in vitro conditions, a few CMV-associated chains were confirmed as specific for CMV antigens.

The sample was PBMCs. The V gene is TRBV18, the J gene TRBJ1-1, with 7 positions matching TRBD1. The clonotype was recovered from a man aged 25-45 years in good health and CMV-seronegative. The CDR3: CASSLITGDTEAFF. CDR3 DNA: TGTGCCAGCTCATTAATTACAGGGGACACTGAAGCTTTCTTT. The full variable domain, rest sourced from reference TRBV18 and TRBJ1-1, is NAGVMQNPRHLVRRRGQEARLRCSPMKGHSHVYWYRQLPEEGLKFMVYLQKENIIDESGMPKERFSAEFPKEGPSILRIQQVVRGDSAAYFCASSLITGDTEAFFGQGTRLTVV.